The clone carrying this T cell receptor (beta chain) showed up many times. Each CDR3 protein is one row after TCRdb ran MiXCR on the 5' RACE reads. Counted here are about 690,000 distinct CDR3 sequences, 5.5% to 6.5% occurring once; the ten biggest clones make up about 1.8%. The data originate from a study of identical twins. V was trimmed by 2 bases and J by 4 bases, leaving 12 bases between them. The CDR3 contains 14 residues. This sequence was found in a man in his late teens or twenties in good health. The gene calls are TRBV12-3 or TRBV12-4 and TRBJ2-7; D may match TRBD1 or TRBD2 (6 bases each). The sequenced material came from naive T cells sorted from blood. The CDR3 loop reads CASSLREDRYEQYF. CDR3 DNA: TGTGCCAGCAGTTTAAGGGAGGACAGATACGAGCAGTACTTC.